One sample yielded the 14 T cell receptor beta chains listed below, sequenced in a study of technical replicates of blood from several donors. Produced via immunoSEQ multiplex PCR; TCRdb's table is partial and in-frame only. The sample carries about 68,000 clones, around 97% recorded once. The sequencing input was T cells isolated from PBMCs. The receptors shown here come from a human donor in good health.

J is TRBJ2-5 and V is TRBV28; perhaps TRBD1 as D (6 bases). Germline V CDR1 and CDR2: MDHEN, SYDVKM. Trimming pared 5 bases from V and 2 bases from J, leaving 6 bases between. This CDR3 has 12 residues. Here the CDR3 reads CASSGQQETQYF. The CDR3 DNA reads TGTGCCAGCAGTGGACAGCAAGAGACCCAGTACTTC. The variable domain in full, completed from reference TRBV28 and TRBJ2-5, reads DVKVTQSSRYLVKRTGEKVFLECVQDMDHENMFWYRQDPGLGLRLIYFSYDVKMKEKGDIPEGYSVSREKKERFSLILESASTNQTSMYLCASSGQQETQYFGPGTRLLVL.

The gene calls are TRBV10-3 and TRBJ1-2; D might be TRBD1 (5 bases). The CDR3 extends over 13 amino acids. V gave up 3 bases and J gave up 3 bases, with 8 bases separating them. From germline, CDR1 is ENHRY and CDR2 SYGVKD. The CDR3 here is CAISDSRDYGYTF. DNA for the CDR3: TGTGCCATCAGTGACTCCAGGGACTATGGCTACACCTTC.

The chain uses TRBV11-2 and TRBJ2-7; D may be TRBD1 (6 bases). V lost 4 bases, J lost 3 bases, and 10 bases lay in between. The CDR3 is 13 amino acids. Germline-derived CDR1 and CDR2 are SGHAT and FQNNGV. DNA for the CDR3: TGTGCCAGCAGCTGGACAGAAGACTACGAGCAGTACTTC. Translation: CASSWTEDYEQYF.

J is TRBJ1-5 and V is TRBV28; D gene unclear. The CDR3 is 11 residues long. CDR1 is MDHEN, CDR2 SYDVKM, per germline. The germline V and J ends were trimmed by 7 bases and 4 bases, with 5 bases remaining between them. DNA for the CDR3: TGTGCCAGCATGAGTAATCAGCCCCAGCATTTT. The encoded protein is CASMSNQPQHF.

V is TRBV2 and J is TRBJ2-7, with D possibly matching TRBD2 (7 bases). CDR3 size: 16 residues. The germline gives CDR1 SNHLY, CDR2 FYNNEI. V was clipped by 3 bases and J by 2 bases, with 17 bases between them. The CDR3: CASSDGGAERPYEQYF. The CDR3 DNA is TGTGCCAGCAGTGATGGGGGGGCTGAGAGACCCTACGAGCAGTACTTC.

The CDR3 DNA sequence: TGTGCCAGCAGTCCTGCCGGGACAGGGGGAACGGATACGCAGTATTTT. Residues: CASSPAGTGGTDTQYF. This chain uses TRBV27 with TRBJ2-3, with 11 positions matching TRBD1. Germline CDR1 MNHEY, CDR2 SMNVEV (reference sequence). Trimming at V came to 5 bases and at J to 6 bases, leaving 10 bases not matched to a gene. This CDR3 has 16 residues.

The rearrangement links TRBV6-5 to TRBJ1-5, with unresolved D. This CDR3 region has 13 residues. CDR1 MNHEY and CDR2 SVGAGI come from the germline V gene. V was cut by 2 bases and J by 5 bases, with 7 bases left in between. CDR3 amino acids: CASSYAPDQPQHF. In DNA, the CDR3 is TGTGCCAGCAGTTACGCCCCGGATCAGCCCCAGCATTTT.

The rearrangement links TRBV2 to TRBJ1-4; maybe TRBD1 (6 bases). From germline, CDR1 is SNHLY and CDR2 FYNNEI. V lost 5 bases and J lost 8, with 12 bases in between. The CDR3 is 13 amino acids. This CDR3 reads CASSKDSWEKLFF. The CDR3 DNA reads as TGTGCCAGCAGTAAGGACAGTTGGGAAAAACTGTTTTTT.

This chain connects TRBV5-1 to TRBJ2-3; 9 nucleotides align to TRBD2. With V trimmed by 0 bases and J by 1 base, 15 bases remained unmatched. The CDR3 is 20 amino acids. Germline V gene sequence: CDR1 SGHRS, CDR2 YFSETQ. The CDR3 loop is CASSLGSLAGYRLGTDTQYF. CDR3 DNA sequence: TGCGCCAGCAGCTTGGGCTCCCTAGCGGGATATAGGCTAGGCACAGATACGCAGTATTTT.

This clone was seen once. The chain uses TRBV7-9 and TRBJ1-5; D is possibly TRBD1 (5 bases). The CDR3 has 15 residues. Germline V gene sequence: CDR1 SEHNR, CDR2 FQNEAQ (reference sequence). The germline V and J ends were trimmed by 4 bases and 4 bases, with 14 bases remaining between them. CDR3 nucleotides: TGTGCCAGCAGCTCGGAGGGAGGGGTGAATCAGCCCCAGCATTTT. This sequence encodes CASSSEGGVNQPQHF.

V usage is TRBV18 and J usage is TRBJ1-4, with D possibly being TRBD1 (5 bases). This CDR3 is built from 15 residues. The germline V gene has CDR1 KGHSH and CDR2 LQKENI. Trimming stripped 5 bases from V and 4 bases from J, with 14 bases between. The CDR3 nucleotides read TGTGCCAGCTCATCCTCGACAGACATTAATGAAAAACTGTTTTTT. Protein: CASSSSTDINEKLFF.

The chain employs TRBV11-3 and TRBJ1-1; D is unresolved. Germline V lookup: CDR1 SGHNT, CDR2 YENEEA. The CDR3 totals 17 residues. Trimming took off 6 bases at V and 4 bases at J, with 24 bases between the two ends. The CDR3 loop reads CASRKGTGPPTSTEAFF. Here the CDR3 DNA reads TGTGCCAGCAGAAAGGGCACCGGGCCCCCTACTAGCACTGAAGCTTTCTTT.

This clone was seen only once. The chain recombines TRBV25-1 with TRBJ1-2, with 7 bases lining up with TRBD1. From germline, CDR1 is MGHDK and CDR2 SYGVNS. V shed 6 bases, J shed 4 bases, and the junction held 8 bases outside the gene matches. This CDR3 region has 14 residues. CDR3 protein: CASSPQGGAYGYTF. Here the CDR3 DNA reads TGTGCCAGCAGCCCCCAGGGGGGCGCCTATGGCTACACCTTC.

J is TRBJ1-2 and V is TRBV6-4, with 10 bases that match TRBD1. The CDR3 totals 16 residues. Germline trimming cut 0 bases from V and 0 bases from J; bases unmatched to any gene: 1. Germline V gives CDR1 MRHNA, CDR2 SNTAGT. CDR3 residues: CASSDSGTGANYGYTF. The DNA of the CDR3 is TGTGCCAGCAGTGACTCGGGGACAGGGGCTAACTATGGCTACACCTTC.